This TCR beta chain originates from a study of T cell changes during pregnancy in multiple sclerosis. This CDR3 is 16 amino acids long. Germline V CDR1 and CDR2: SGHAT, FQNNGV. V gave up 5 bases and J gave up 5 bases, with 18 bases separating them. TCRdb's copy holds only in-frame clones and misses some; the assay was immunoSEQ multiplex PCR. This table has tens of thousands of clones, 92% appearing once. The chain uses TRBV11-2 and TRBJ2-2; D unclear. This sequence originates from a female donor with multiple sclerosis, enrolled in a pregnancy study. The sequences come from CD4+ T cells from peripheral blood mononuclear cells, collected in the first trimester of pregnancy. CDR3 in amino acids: CASSHNIGLPTGELFF. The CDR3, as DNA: TGTGCCAGCAGCCACAACATTGGGCTTCCAACCGGGGAGCTGTTTTTT.